The next 11 T cell receptor beta chains were all read from a single sample in a study of tumor T cells in aggressive B-cell lymphoma. Sequenced by immunoSEQ multiplex PCR; TCRdb stores in-frame clones only, minus some. The sample contains around 8,400 clones, over 80% of which appear only once. Sample: tumor tissue. The receptors stem from an adult with diffuse large B cell lymphoma.

V and J are TRBV6-5 and TRBJ1-2; possibly TRBD1 for D (5 bases). Germline V gene lookup returns CDR1 MNHEY and CDR2 SVGAGI. Between the trimmed V and J ends, which lost 3 bases and 5 bases, there was a span of 19 bases. The CDR3 is made up of 16 amino acids. CDR3 coding DNA: TGTGCCAGCAGTTATAGCGGCATCCCCGGGGCTTATGGCTACACCTTC. Residues: CASSYSGIPGAYGYTF.

The V gene is TRBV28, the J gene TRBJ2-7; possibly TRBD1 for D (6 bases). The CDR3 runs 14 residues. Germline values: CDR1 MDHEN, CDR2 SYDVKM. Deletions cut 6 bases from V and 0 bases from J, with 12 bases between. CDR3 nucleotides: TGTGCCAGCAGCCTAACGGGACACTCCTACGAGCAGTACTTC. Its translation: CASSLTGHSYEQYF.

The chain employs TRBV7-2 and TRBJ1-1; 8 nucleotides align to TRBD1. V shed 0 bases and J 5 bases; nucleotides not matched to a gene: 8. This CDR3 is built from 16 residues. Germline V gene lookup returns CDR1 SGHTA and CDR2 FQGNSA. The CDR3 loop reads CASSLAGARGRTEAFF. The CDR3 DNA follows: TGTGCCAGCAGCTTAGCCGGAGCCAGGGGGCGGACTGAAGCTTTCTTT.

The chain couples TRBV6-5 to TRBJ1-1; TRBD1 might be the D (5 bases). Germline values: CDR1 MNHEY, CDR2 SVGAGI. The CDR3 runs 13 residues. The germline V and J ends were trimmed by 6 bases and 1 base, with 9 bases remaining between them. The CDR3 nucleotides read TGTGCCAGCAGGGAGGGACGGAACACTGAAGCTTTCTTT. This codes for CASREGRNTEAFF.

The V and J genes are TRBV6-5 and TRBJ2-2; D remains unclear. Germline CDR1 and CDR2: MNHEY and SVGAGI. V gave up 0 bases and J gave up 5 bases, with 10 bases separating them. The CDR3 runs to 15 residues. CDR3 nucleotides: TGTGCCAGCAGTTACTCCGACCCGAGGACCGGGGAGCTGTTTTTT. Its protein is CASSYSDPRTGELFF.

The gene calls are TRBV29-1 and TRBJ1-2, with 7 bases identical to TRBD1. Germline CDR1 reads SQVTM; CDR2 reads ANQGSEA. V lost 1 base, J lost 6 bases, and 11 bases stayed unmatched. This CDR3 is 15 amino acids long. The CDR3 region has the DNA TGCAGCGTTGAAGCACCGGGACAGACGAGGGATGGCTACACCTTC. Translated: CSVEAPGQTRDGYTF.

The sample holds a few counts of this clone. This chain links TRBV10-3 with TRBJ1-1; 8 bases match TRBD1. The CDR3 has 15 residues. Germline V gene data show CDR1 as ENHRY and CDR2 as SYGVKD. The ends lost 6 bases at V and 1 base at J; junction bases unmatched: 7. CDR3 in amino acids: CAISNAGQENTEAFF. The CDR3 DNA sequence: TGTGCCATCAGCAACGCGGGACAGGAGAACACTGAAGCTTTCTTT.

With respect to this clone: This same CDR3 is encoded by further DNA sequences in the sample. The rearrangement uses TRBV5-8 and TRBJ2-7; D perhaps matches TRBD1 (6 bases). The CDR3 spans 14 residues. Trimming removed 4 bases from V and 6 bases from J, with 17 bases in between. Germline loops: CDR1 SGHTS, CDR2 YDEGEE. For the CDR3, the DNA is TGTGCCAGCAGCCCAAGAATTCAGGGGTCCGAGCAGTACTTC. This encodes CASSPRIQGSEQYF.

Notes on this clone: Other DNA sequences from this sample encode an identical CDR3 as well. The rearrangement uses TRBV14 and TRBJ2-7; TRBD1 matches at 7 bases. The trim removed 2 bases at V and 6 bases at J, leaving 7 bases unmatched. CDR3 size: 14 residues. Germline V gives CDR1 SGHDN, CDR2 FVKESK. The CDR3 nucleotides are TGTGCCAGCAGCCAAAGGGGGCTGAGGAGCGAGCAGTACTTC. Translation gives CASSQRGLRSEQYF.

V gene TRBV5-1 combines with J gene TRBJ2-2; 9 bases are a match to TRBD2. The CDR3 has 16 amino acids. CDR1 and CDR2 from the germline V gene are SGHRS and YFSETQ. Unmatched junction bases numbered 7, after V lost 1 base and J lost 6 bases. This CDR3 reads CASSLMSSGNSGELFF. CDR3 nucleotides: TGCGCCAGCAGCTTGATGTCTAGCGGGAATTCCGGGGAGCTGTTTTTT.

CDR3 in amino acids: CASSQGRGWYF. The CDR3 DNA follows: TGCGCCAGCAGTCAAGGACGGGGGTGGTACTTC. The chain links TRBV23-1 to TRBJ2-4; the D gene is possibly TRBD2 (6 bases). TRBV23-1 is known as an ORF, though its function is uncertain. The V and J ends lost 2 bases and 15 bases respectively, with 11 bases between them. The CDR3 sequence is 11 residues long.